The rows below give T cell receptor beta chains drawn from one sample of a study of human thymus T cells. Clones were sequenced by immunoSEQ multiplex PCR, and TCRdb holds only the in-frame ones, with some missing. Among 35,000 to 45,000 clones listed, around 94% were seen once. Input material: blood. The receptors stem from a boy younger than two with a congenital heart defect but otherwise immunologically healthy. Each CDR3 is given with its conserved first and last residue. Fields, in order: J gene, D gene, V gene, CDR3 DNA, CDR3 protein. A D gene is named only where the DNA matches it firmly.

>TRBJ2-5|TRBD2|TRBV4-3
TGCGCCAGCAGTTGGGTAGCGGGGGCGAAAGAGACCCAGTACTTC
CASSWVAGAKETQYF
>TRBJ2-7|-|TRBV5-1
TGCGCCAGCAGATTCGGATACAGGGTGGATTACGAGCAGTACTTC
CASRFGYRVDYEQYF
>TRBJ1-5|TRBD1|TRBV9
TGTGCCAGCAGCGTAGATGGGCAGGGGGGACAGCCCCAGCATTTT
CASSVDGQGGQPQHF
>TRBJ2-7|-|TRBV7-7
TGTGCCAGCAGCTTAGGGCCGGGATACGAGCAGTACTTC
CASSLGPGYEQYF
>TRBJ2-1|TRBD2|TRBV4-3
TGCGCCAGCAGCCAAGATCCCAGCGGGGGGGCCTACAATGAGCAGTTCTTC
CASSQDPSGGAYNEQFF
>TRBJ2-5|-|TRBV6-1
TGTGCCAGCAGGTGGCAAGAGACCCAGTACTTC
CASRWQETQYF
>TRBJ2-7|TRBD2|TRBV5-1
TGCGCCAGCAGAATTAGCGGGACCGGCGAGCAGTACTTC
CASRISGTGEQYF
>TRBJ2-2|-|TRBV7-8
TGTGCCAGCAGCTGGAACACCGGGGAGCTGTTTTTT
CASSWNTGELFF
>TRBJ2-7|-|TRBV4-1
TGCGCCAGCAGCCAAGATCACCTTTCCGACGAGCAGTACTTC
CASSQDHLSDEQYF
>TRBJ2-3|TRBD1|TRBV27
TGTGCCAGCAGCGGACAGGGGTTGATTACAGATACGCAGTATTTT
CASSGQGLITDTQYF
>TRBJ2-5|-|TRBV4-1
TGCGCCAGCAGCCAAGAATACCGGGGACGGGAGACCCAGTACTTC
CASSQEYRGRETQYF